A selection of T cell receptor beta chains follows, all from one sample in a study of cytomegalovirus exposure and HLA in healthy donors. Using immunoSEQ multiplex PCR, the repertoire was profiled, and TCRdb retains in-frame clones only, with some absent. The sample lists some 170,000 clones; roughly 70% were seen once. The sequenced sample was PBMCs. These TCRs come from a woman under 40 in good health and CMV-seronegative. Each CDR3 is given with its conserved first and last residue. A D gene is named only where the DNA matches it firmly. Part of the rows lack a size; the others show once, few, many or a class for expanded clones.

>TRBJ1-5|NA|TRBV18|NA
TGTGCCAGCTCGCCTAAAAACCGGTGGGAGGAACAGCCCCAGCATTTT
CASSPKNRWEEQPQHF
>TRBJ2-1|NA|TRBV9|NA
TGTGCCAGCAGCGTAGAAGTGGCCTCCTACAATGAGCAGTTCTTC
CASSVEVASYNEQFF
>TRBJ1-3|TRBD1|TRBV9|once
TGTGCCAGCGGGGGGACAGACCCTGGAAACACCATATATTTT
CASGGTDPGNTIYF
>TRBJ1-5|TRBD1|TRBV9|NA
TGTGCCAGCAGCGCAGGCCCGGGACAGGGACCCGGTCAGCCCCAGCATTTT
CASSAGPGQGPGQPQHF
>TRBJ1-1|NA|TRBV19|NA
TGTGCCAGTAGTATAGGGGCAGGAGGTACGAACACTGAAGCTTTCTTT
CASSIGAGGTNTEAFF
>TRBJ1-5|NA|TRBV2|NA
TGTGCCAGCAGCGGACAAGGTCAGCCCCAGCATTTT
CASSGQGQPQHF
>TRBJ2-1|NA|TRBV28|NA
TGTGCCAGCAGTCCCATCTTTTTAGCGGAATACAATGAGCAGTTCTTC
CASSPIFLAEYNEQFF
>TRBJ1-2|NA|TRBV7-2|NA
TGTGCCAGCAGCTTAGGGGGCGGTAACTATGGCTACACCTTC
CASSLGGGNYGYTF
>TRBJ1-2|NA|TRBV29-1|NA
TGCAGCGTTGATCACAGCTACTATGGCTACACCTTC
CSVDHSYYGYTF
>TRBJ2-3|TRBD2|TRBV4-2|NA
TGTGCCAGCAGCCAAGACGGACTAGCGGGGGGGCCTGGCACAGATACGCAGTATTTT
CASSQDGLAGGPGTDTQYF
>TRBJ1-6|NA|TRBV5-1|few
TGCGCCAGCAGTCGTACCCAGGGTGGGAATTCACCCCTCCACTTT
CASSRTQGGNSPLHF
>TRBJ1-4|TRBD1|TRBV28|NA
TGTGCCAGCAGGGGGACAGGGAGAAATGAAAAACTGTTTTTT
CASRGTGRNEKLFF
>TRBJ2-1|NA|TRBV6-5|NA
TGTGCCAGCATCCCCAGACAGCGGGCCTACAATGAGCAGTTCTTC
CASIPRQRAYNEQFF
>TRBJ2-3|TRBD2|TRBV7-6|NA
TGTGCCAGCAGCCCTCAAGCGGGAAGCACAGATACGCAGTATTTT
CASSPQAGSTDTQYF
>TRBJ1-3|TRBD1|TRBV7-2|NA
TGTGCCAGCAGCTCCCGGACAGGCCCTGGAAACACCATATATTTT
CASSSRTGPGNTIYF
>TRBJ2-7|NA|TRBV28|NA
TGTGCCAGCAGATATCAGGCAACCGAGCAGTACTTC
CASRYQATEQYF
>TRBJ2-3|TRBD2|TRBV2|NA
TGTGCCAGCAGTGAACAGGGACTAAGCACAGATACGCAGTATTTT
CASSEQGLSTDTQYF
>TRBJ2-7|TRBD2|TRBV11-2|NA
TGTGCCAGCAGCGGACTAGCGGGACTCTACGAGCAGTACTTC
CASSGLAGLYEQYF
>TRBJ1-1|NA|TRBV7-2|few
TGTGCCAGCAGCTCCCAGGGAAACACTGAAGCTTTCTTT
CASSSQGNTEAFF
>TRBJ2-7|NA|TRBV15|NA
TGTGCCACCAGCAGGTATAAAGGGCAGGGAAGTGGCGAGCAGTACTTC
CATSRYKGQGSGEQYF
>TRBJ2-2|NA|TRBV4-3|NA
TGCGCCAGCAGCCGATTACAGGGCAGGATCACCGGGGAGCTGTTTTTT
CASSRLQGRITGELFF
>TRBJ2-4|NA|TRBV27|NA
TGTGCCAGCACCCCCTCCGGCGGGACGGGAAACATTCAGTACTTC
CASTPSGGTGNIQYF
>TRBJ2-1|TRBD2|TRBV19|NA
TGTGCCAGTAGCCCCCTCGAGGGGAGCGGGAGCAATGAGCAGTTCTTC
CASSPLEGSGSNEQFF
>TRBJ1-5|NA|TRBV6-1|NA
TGTGCCAGCAGTGAAGCGCAGGGGATTTTCGATCAGCCCCAGCATTTT
CASSEAQGIFDQPQHF
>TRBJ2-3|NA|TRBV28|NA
TGTGCCAGCAAGCGAGGGGGTTGGCAAGATACGCAGTATTTT
CASKRGGWQDTQYF
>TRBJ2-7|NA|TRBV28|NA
TGTGCCAGCAGCGGGGGAGCCGGTAGGCAGTACTTC
CASSGGAGRQYF
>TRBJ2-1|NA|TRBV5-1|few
TGCGCCAGCAGCTTGGAGATTCAGGCGAATCAGTTCTTC
CASSLEIQANQFF
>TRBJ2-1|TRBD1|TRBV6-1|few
TGTGCCAGCATCAGACAGGGATATAATGAGCAGTTCTTC
CASIRQGYNEQFF
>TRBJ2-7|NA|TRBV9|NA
TGTGCCAGCAGCGACGCCGGGACTTCAGTATCCTACGAGCAGTACTTC
CASSDAGTSVSYEQYF
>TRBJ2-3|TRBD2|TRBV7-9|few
TGTGCCAGCAGCTTACCGGGACTAGCGGCAGATACGCAGTATTTT
CASSLPGLAADTQYF
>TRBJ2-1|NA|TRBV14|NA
TGTGCCAGTAGCCCAGGACTCCTCTCCTACAATGAGCAGTTCTTC
CASSPGLLSYNEQFF
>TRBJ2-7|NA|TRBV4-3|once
TGCGCCAGCAGCCAAGCGGCGGGAAACTCCTACGAGCAGTACTTC
CASSQAAGNSYEQYF
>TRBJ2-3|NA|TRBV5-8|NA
TGTGCCAGCAGCCAACTTCGCCCTCTTGGCACAGATACGCAGTATTTT
CASSQLRPLGTDTQYF
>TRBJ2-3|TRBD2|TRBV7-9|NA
TGTGCCAGCAGCACCGGACTAGCGGGGGCTAGCACAGATACGCAGTATTTT
CASSTGLAGASTDTQYF
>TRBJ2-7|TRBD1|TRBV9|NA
TGTGCCAGCAGCGTAGCAGGGACAGCCTCCTACGAGCAGTACTTC
CASSVAGTASYEQYF
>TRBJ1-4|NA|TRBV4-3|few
TGCGCCAGCAGCCAAGAAGCAGGGCACCCTTATGAAAAACTGTTTTTT
CASSQEAGHPYEKLFF
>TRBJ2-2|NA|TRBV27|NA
TGTGCCAGCAGTCAGACGAACACCGGGGAGCTGTTTTTT
CASSQTNTGELFF
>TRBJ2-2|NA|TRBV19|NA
TGTGCCAGTAGACCCTGGGGAGTTCTCCACGGGGAGCTGTTTTTT
CASRPWGVLHGELFF
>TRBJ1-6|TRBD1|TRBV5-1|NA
TGCGCCAGCAGCTTGGCCCAGGGGGCGGACTCACCCCTCCACTTT
CASSLAQGADSPLHF
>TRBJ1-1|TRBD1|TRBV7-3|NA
TGTGCCAGCAGCCTACAACAGGGGTATGTAGCTTTCTTT
CASSLQQGYVAFF
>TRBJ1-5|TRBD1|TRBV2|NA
TGTGCCAGCAGGGACCGGGACAGGGGGAGCAATCAGCCCCAGCATTTT
CASRDRDRGSNQPQHF
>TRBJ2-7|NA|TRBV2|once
TGTGCCAGCAAGACTAGAGGTCAGGAGCAGTACTTC
CASKTRGQEQYF
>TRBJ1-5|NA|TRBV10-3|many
TGTGCCATCAGTGATGAGGCCATCAATCAGCCCCAGCATTTT
CAISDEAINQPQHF
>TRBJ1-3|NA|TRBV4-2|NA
TGTGCCAGCAGCCAAGAATCTCGGGAGAGCTCTGGAAACACCATATATTTT
CASSQESRESSGNTIYF
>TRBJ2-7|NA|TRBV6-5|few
TGTGCCAGCAGCTACTCAGAGTTTTACGAGCAGTACTTC
CASSYSEFYEQYF
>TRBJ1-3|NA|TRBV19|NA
TGTGCCAGTAGTTCCCTCTCTGGAAACACCATATATTTT
CASSSLSGNTIYF
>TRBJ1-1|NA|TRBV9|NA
TGTGCCAGCAGCGTAGTTGGACAGAACACTGAAGCTTTCTTT
CASSVVGQNTEAFF
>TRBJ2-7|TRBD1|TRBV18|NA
TGTGCCAGCTCACTGGGACAGGGGGACGAGCAGTACTTC
CASSLGQGDEQYF
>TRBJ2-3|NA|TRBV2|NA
TGTGCCAGCACAGGGGTAAGGGAAGATACGCAGTATTTT
CASTGVREDTQYF
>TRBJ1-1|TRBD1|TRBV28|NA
TGTGCCAGCATAATGGGACAGCTAAAGAGTAAGAACACTGAAGCTTTCTTT
CASIMGQLKSKNTEAFF
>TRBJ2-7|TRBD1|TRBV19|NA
TGTGCCAGTAACCAAAATCGACAGGGCGGCTACGAGCAGTACTTC
CASNQNRQGGYEQYF
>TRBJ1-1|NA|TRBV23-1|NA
TGCGCCAGCAGTCATCGAACCTTCTCCGACAGGAACGAGAACACTGAAGCTTTCTTT
CASSHRTFSDRNENTEAFF